This T cell receptor beta chain was retrieved from a study of human T cells and chemical hapten exposure. Study-wide background: It was small differences in pooled library volume that mainly caused per-sample TCR yields to vary.

Library preparation tagged each individual cDNA molecule with a unique molecular identifier. Original processing notes: TCRs per sample had a median of roughly 93,000 and ranged from roughly 23,224 to 700,000. TCRdb itself ran the 5' RACE reads through MiXCR, one entry per CDR3 protein. For this entry, the V and J calls and clone size follow TCRdb and not the study's own pipeline. Among 110,000 or so distinct CDR3 sequences, roughly 19% were seen once, and the ten largest hold about 3%. Sequencing started from total RNA isolated from unfractionated whole blood. This clonotype showed up just a few times. Its antigen is unidentified. General study results and limits: High-frequency TCRs, those above 1 in 1000, stayed the same after DPC sensitization.

This clonotype originated in a human donor in good health.

CDR3 loop: CATSDTGLGADTQYF. CDR3 nucleotides: TGTGCCACCAGTGACACAGGACTAGGGGCGGATACGCAGTATTTT. The J gene is TRBJ2-3, the V gene TRBV24-1, with TRBD2 matching 7 bases. Germline CDR1 KGHDR, CDR2 SFDVKD. V gave up 4 bases and J gave up 6 bases; unmatched junction bases: 9. CDR3 size: 15 residues.